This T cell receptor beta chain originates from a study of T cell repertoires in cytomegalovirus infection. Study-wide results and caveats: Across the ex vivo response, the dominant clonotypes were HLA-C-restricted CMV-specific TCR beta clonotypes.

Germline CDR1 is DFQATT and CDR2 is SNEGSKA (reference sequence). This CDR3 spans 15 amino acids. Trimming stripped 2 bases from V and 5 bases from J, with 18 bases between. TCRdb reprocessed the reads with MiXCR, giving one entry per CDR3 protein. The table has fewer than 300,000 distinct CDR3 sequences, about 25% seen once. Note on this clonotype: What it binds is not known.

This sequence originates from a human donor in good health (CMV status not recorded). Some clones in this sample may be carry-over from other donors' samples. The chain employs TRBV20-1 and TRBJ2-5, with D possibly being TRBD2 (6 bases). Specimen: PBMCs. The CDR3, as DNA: TGCAGTGCTAGAAACCCGATGGAGGGGCAGGAGACCCAGTACTTC. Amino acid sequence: CSARNPMEGQETQYF.